This T cell receptor beta chain originates from a study of beta chain features in type 1 diabetes. What was sequenced were expressed TCRB transcripts, since all of the isolated RNA had been reverse transcribed. It was found that naive, central memory and regulatory T cell samples averaged roughly 3.6 million reads. Profiled with immunoSEQ multiplex PCR; TCRdb holds only in-frame clones, not every one. In the table there are hundreds of thousands of clones, approximately 14% of which are singletons. A CD45RO/CCR7/CD25/CD127/CD95/CD27 panel sorted naive, central memory, regulatory and stem cell-like memory CD4+ cells. Study findings and constraints: Shorter templates may be favored by PCR, equally so in patients and controls. Naive, central memory and regulatory TCRB repertoires appeared more similar among patients than healthy donors.

This clone was recorded a few times. Its target is unknown. The TCR sequence derives from a man between 25 and 39 years old in good health. Material: central memory CD4+ T cells from blood.

DNA for the CDR3: TGCGCCAGCAGCCTGGGGGACAGCGGGATTGAAAAACTGTTTTTT. Protein sequence: CASSLGDSGIEKLFF. This chain connects TRBV5-1 to TRBJ1-4; 7 positions agree with TRBD1. Unmatched junction bases numbered 10, after V lost 4 bases and J lost 7 bases. Germline CDR1 SGHRS, CDR2 YFSETQ. CDR3 length equals 15 residues.